A single sample is the source of the 21 T cell receptor beta chains below, sequenced in a study of PD-1 blockade in classical Hodgkin lymphoma. Measured with immunoSEQ multiplex PCR; TCRdb has only the in-frame clones, and not every one. The top ten hold roughly 20% of the sample, which has under 25,000 clones, 81% seen once. Indicated time point: cycle 4 day 1 (C4D1), after 6 weeks of nivolumab. Brentuximab vedotin exposure varied, and every patient relapsed after autologous stem cell transplantation. The specimen comprised peripheral blood mononuclear cells (PBMCs), sampled before the fourth cycle of nivolumab. The receptor set was obtained from a human donor with classical Hodgkin lymphoma.

The chain uses TRBV29-1 and TRBJ1-1; D not certain. The CDR3 extends over 14 amino acids. Germline V CDR1 and CDR2: SQVTM, ANQGSEA. Trimming stripped 2 bases from V and 0 bases from J, with 10 bases between. The CDR3 DNA reads as TGCAGCGTTGAAAGCAGTACATTGAACACTGAAGCTTTCTTT. Protein sequence: CSVESSTLNTEAFF.

The chain couples TRBV12-5 to TRBJ1-5; unclear D gene. This CDR3 has 13 amino acids. V was trimmed by 3 bases and J by 0 bases, leaving 3 bases between them. Germline V gene sequence: CDR1 LGHNT, CDR2 FRNRAP. This CDR3 is CASGLRSNQPQHF. The CDR3 nucleotides read TGTGCTAGTGGTTTACGTAGCAATCAGCCCCAGCATTTT. The full variable domain, rest sourced from reference TRBV12-5 and TRBJ1-5, is DARVTQTPRHKVTEMGQEVTMRCQPILGHNTVFWYRQTMMQGLELLAYFRNRAPLDDSGMPKDRFSAEMPDATLATLKIQPSEPRDSAVYFCASGLRSNQPQHFGDGTRLSIL.

The chain joins TRBV19 to TRBJ2-6; D remains unclear. CDR3 length equals 15 residues. The germline V gene has CDR1 LNHDA and CDR2 SQIVND (reference sequence). The V end lost 6 bases, the J end lost 2 bases, and 11 bases lay between the germline ends. DNA of the CDR3: TGTGCCAGTAGCAACGACCCGGCTGGGGCCAACGTCCTGACTTTC. It yields the protein CASSNDPAGANVLTF.

Written as DNA, the CDR3 is TGTGCCAGCAGTTTATTAGGCGGGAGGGCGGCAGATACGCAGTATTTT. As protein: CASSLLGGRAADTQYF. The chain carries TRBV27 and TRBJ2-3, with 9 bases fitting TRBD2. The germline V gene has CDR1 MNHEY and CDR2 SMNVEV (reference sequence). V trimming: 1 base; J trimming: 4 bases; junction bases outside the gene matches: 6. The CDR3 extends over 16 amino acids.

The chain combines TRBV20-1 with TRBJ2-5; D uncertain. Germline CDR1 reads DFQATT; CDR2 reads SNEGSKA (reference sequence). This CDR3 comprises 10 residues. Trimming left V 6 bases short and J 10 bases short, with 12 bases between. The CDR3 DNA sequence: TGCAGTGCAGATGACGGGTTCCAGTACTTC. It specifies CSADDGFQYF.

The chain joins TRBV5-4 to TRBJ2-1; TRBD1 agrees at 7 bases. Losses at the gene ends were 3 bases for V and 4 bases for J; bases not matched to a gene: 7. Germline CDR1 reads SGHNT; CDR2 reads YYREEE (reference sequence). There are 15 residues in the CDR3. The CDR3 loop reads CASSSRGLTYNEQFF. In DNA form, the CDR3 reads TGTGCCAGCAGCTCGAGGGGGCTTACTTACAATGAGCAGTTCTTC.

The V gene is TRBV20-1, the J gene TRBJ1-2; D unclear. Between the trimmed V and J ends, which lost 6 bases and 8 bases, there was a span of 13 bases. Germline CDR1 DFQATT, CDR2 SNEGSKA (reference sequence). The CDR3 covers 11 residues. The DNA of the CDR3 is TGCAGTGCCACATTGGCGTCCGGCTACACCTTC. Translating gives CSATLASGYTF.

Points on this clone: Given a much more abundant clone one base away, this may be a read error. The sample has other DNA sequences that encode this CDR3 too. The rearrangement joins TRBV10-1 to TRBJ2-5, with D perhaps TRBD2 (5 bases). CDR1 and CDR2 (germline): WNHNN, SYGVQD (reference sequence). The CDR3 length is 13 residues. Trimming removed 0 bases from V and 5 bases from J, with 7 bases in between. The CDR3 region has the DNA TGCGCCAGCAGTGAGTCGGGCGGGGAGACCCAGTACTTC. This gives the protein CASSESGGETQYF.

This chain uses TRBV5-1 with TRBJ1-1; D is ambiguous. V was trimmed by 0 bases and J by 0 bases, leaving 9 bases between them. Per the germline V gene, CDR1 is SGHRS and CDR2 is YFSETQ. The CDR3 contains 15 residues. CDR3 bases: TGCGCCAGCAGCTTGGCCACAGCACTGAACACTGAAGCTTTCTTT. Translating it yields CASSLATALNTEAFF. The variable domain in full, completed from reference TRBV5-1 and TRBJ1-1, reads KAGVTQTPRYLIKTRGQQVTLSCSPISGHRSVSWYQQTPGQGLQFLFEYFSETQRNKGNFPGRFSGRQFSNSRSEMNVSTLELGDSALYLCASSLATALNTEAFFGQGTRLTVV.

This chain uses TRBV28 with TRBJ2-7, with 11 bases that match TRBD2. There are 16 residues in the CDR3. Germline CDR1 and CDR2: MDHEN and SYDVKM. Trimming took 6 bases from V and 2 from J; bases not matched to a gene: 9. CDR3: CASRETSGSSPYEQYF. In nucleotides, the CDR3 is TGTGCCAGCAGGGAAACTAGCGGGAGTTCCCCCTACGAGCAGTACTTC.

This chain connects TRBV11-1 to TRBJ2-5; the D is unclear. CDR3 size: 14 residues. V was trimmed by 0 bases and J by 6 bases, leaving 11 bases between them. Germline V lookup: CDR1 SGHAT, CDR2 FQDESV (reference sequence). CDR3 sequence: CASSLAGMGKTQYF. CDR3 bases: TGTGCCAGCAGCTTAGCAGGGATGGGAAAGACCCAGTACTTC.

V usage is TRBV7-9 and J usage is TRBJ1-1; no clear D gene. With 5 bases removed from V and 0 bases from J, the gap between germline ends came to 16 bases. This CDR3 is built from 16 residues. The germline CDR1 and CDR2 sequences are SEHNR and FQNEAQ (reference sequence). This CDR3 reads CASSPQRAGMNTEAFF. In DNA, the CDR3 is TGTGCCAGCAGCCCACAACGGGCGGGAATGAACACTGAAGCTTTCTTT. The full variable domain, its missing parts supplied by reference TRBV7-9 and TRBJ1-1, is DTGVSQNPRHKITKRGQNVTFRCDPISEHNRLYWYRQTLGQGPEFLTYFQNEAQLEKSRLLSDRFSAERPKGSFSTLEIQRTEQGDSAMYLCASSPQRAGMNTEAFFGQGTRLTVV.

The chain combines TRBV5-6 with TRBJ2-3; D is undetermined. Germline values: CDR1 SGHDT, CDR2 YYEEEE. V dropped 0 bases and J dropped 0 bases, with 14 bases sitting between them. The CDR3 is 17 amino acids. CDR3 nucleotides: TGTGCCAGCAGCTTGGCCGGGTGGGAAATTAGCACAGATACGCAGTATTTT. Encoded protein: CASSLAGWEISTDTQYF.

This chain connects TRBV5-1 to TRBJ1-5, with a possible D match to TRBD1 (5 bases). Germline V gives CDR1 SGHRS, CDR2 YFSETQ. Trimming pared 0 bases from V and 0 bases from J, leaving 7 bases between. The CDR3 is 15 residues long. Here the CDR3 reads CASSLVGGSNQPQHF. The CDR3, as DNA: TGCGCCAGCAGCTTGGTTGGGGGTAGCAATCAGCCCCAGCATTTT.

The V and J genes are TRBV11-3 and TRBJ1-6; 8 nucleotides agree with TRBD1. Germline CDR1 and CDR2: SGHNT and YENEEA. The CDR3 consists of 12 residues. V lost 6 bases and J lost 10; bases outside the gene matches: 2. The CDR3 DNA follows: TGTGCCAGCAGACGACAGGGGTCACCCCTCCACTTT. This sequence encodes CASRRQGSPLHF.

The chain joins TRBV27 to TRBJ1-6; TRBD1 agrees at 9 bases. Trimming took 4 bases from V and 9 from J; bases not matched to a gene: 1. The CDR3 sequence is 13 residues long. CDR1 MNHEY and CDR2 SMNVEV come from the germline V gene (reference sequence). CDR3 DNA sequence: TGTGCCAGCAGTTCGACAGGGGGTTCACCCCTCCACTTT. Its translation: CASSSTGGSPLHF.

This clone was counted between two and nine times. The chain uses TRBV5-1 and TRBJ2-1; tentative D call: TRBD1 (6 bases). This CDR3 region has 13 residues. Germline CDR1 reads SGHRS; CDR2 reads YFSETQ. The ends were cut back, 2 bases at V and 10 bases at J, with 13 bases in the middle. The DNA of the CDR3 is TGCGCCAGCAGCTTTCAACAGGGAAGAGAGCAGTTCTTC. The encoded protein is CASSFQQGREQFF.

This rearrangement joins TRBV30 to TRBJ1-6; D possibly corresponds to TRBD1 (5 bases). Germline CDR1 GTSNPN, CDR2 SVGIG (reference sequence). The CDR3 spans 14 residues. V was cut by 2 bases and J by 6 bases, with 11 bases left in between. The CDR3 DNA reads TGTGCCTGGAGTCATGCAGGGTTTAATTCACCCCTCCACTTT. Its translation is CAWSHAGFNSPLHF.

This sequence joins TRBV29-1 and TRBJ2-1; D ambiguous. Trimming removed 1 base at V and 5 bases at J, with 12 bases between. The germline V gene encodes CDR1 SQVTM and CDR2 ANQGSEA. This CDR3 comprises 14 residues. The chain's CDR3 is CSVEGVEENNEQFF. CDR3 nucleotide sequence: TGCAGCGTTGAAGGGGTAGAAGAAAACAATGAGCAGTTCTTC.

The rearrangement joins TRBV11-2 to TRBJ2-7; the D is unclear. The ends were cut back, 4 bases at V and 0 bases at J, with 4 bases in the middle. CDR3 size: 12 residues. CDR1 and CDR2 from the germline V gene are SGHAT and FQNNGV. CDR3 amino acids: CASSSSSYEQYF. Here the CDR3 DNA reads TGTGCCAGCAGCTCTAGCTCCTACGAGCAGTACTTC.

This clone has more than one count but fewer than ten. The chain's CDR3 is CASSLGTGTAAEQYF. CDR3 bases: TGTGCCAGCAGCTTGGGGACCGGGACGGCGGCCGAGCAGTACTTC. The chain recombines TRBV7-8 with TRBJ2-7; D may be TRBD1 or TRBD2 (5 bases each). CDR1 is SGHVS and CDR2 is FQNEAQ in the germline V gene. Trimming removed 3 bases from V and 6 bases from J, with 18 bases in between. CDR3 size: 15 residues.